The rows below give T cell receptor beta chains drawn from one sample of a study of early T cells in non-severe SARS-CoV-2 infection. MiXCR, applied by TCRdb to the 5' RACE reads, yields one record per CDR3 protein. Altogether roughly 80,000 distinct CDR3 sequences are present, about 14% being singletons, with the ten largest covering under 4%. The sequencing input was whole blood. These receptors all stem from an adult who was a healthcare worker with PCR-confirmed SARS-CoV-2 infection or an uninfected control (not recorded which). Both conserved end residues are trimmed from each CDR3. Fields, in order: V gene, D gene, clone size, J gene, CDR3 protein. A D gene is named only where the DNA matches it firmly. Clone size is given for some rows only: seen once, a few or many times, or a class if the clone is expanded.

TRBV5-1	.	.	TRBJ2-7	ASRGTETYEQY
TRBV4-1	.	.	TRBJ1-4	ASSQDRSQVTEKLF
TRBV3-1	.	.	TRBJ2-1	ASSQSGNEQF
TRBV29-1	TRBD1	many	TRBJ2-7	SARQGVYEQY
TRBV5-4	.	few	TRBJ1-1	ASSLGPAEAF
TRBV27	TRBD2	.	TRBJ2-7	ASSSGRAYEQY
TRBV30	.	.	TRBJ2-2	AWSHTDTGELF
TRBV30	.	few	TRBJ2-2	AWNRDRTGELF
TRBV11-2	.	.	TRBJ2-7	ASSGGPYEQY
TRBV5-1	.	.	TRBJ1-6	ASSLAGDSPLH
TRBV27	.	few	TRBJ1-3	ASSLSGVAGNTIY
TRBV19	TRBD2	.	TRBJ2-7	ASSKGLGPTEQY
TRBV2	.	few	TRBJ2-4	ASSESGGRGQAKNIQY
TRBV6-5	.	.	TRBJ2-6	ASSQQGFGANVLT
TRBV7-6	.	few	TRBJ2-1	ASILLSSYNEQF
TRBV27	TRBD2	few	TRBJ2-1	ASSFASGGRNEQF
TRBV5-1	.	.	TRBJ2-2	AGARSWNTGELF
TRBV12-3/TRBV12-4	.	few	TRBJ1-1	ASSPQGPRIAF
TRBV2	.	few	TRBJ2-1	ASSERGPYNEQF
TRBV11-2	.	few	TRBJ2-6	ASSGGPGANVLT
TRBV7-9	TRBD1	few	TRBJ2-3	ASSQNRDRGWDTQY
TRBV3-1	.	.	TRBJ1-2	ASSRGSRGYT
TRBV10-3	.	few	TRBJ2-7	AISDSYGTYEQY
TRBV7-6	TRBD2	.	TRBJ2-7	ASSLAERGVPHEQY
TRBV20-1	.	.	TRBJ1-5	SAAQGNQPQH
TRBV7-6	.	few	TRBJ2-5	ASSWRRDSQETQY
TRBV7-2	.	.	TRBJ1-4	ASSLDATGANEKLF
TRBV11-2	.	many	TRBJ2-7	ASSFPYGSSYEQY
TRBV7-3	.	many	TRBJ1-2	ASSLIPSEGGYT
TRBV4-1	.	.	TRBJ1-1	AGGLPGLGTEAF
TRBV29-1	TRBD1	.	TRBJ1-1	SVGPNWGRDRNTEAF
TRBV28	.	few	TRBJ2-7	ASSSPRRSSGEQY
TRBV20-1	.	.	TRBJ2-7	SASLPSGRTGGYEQY
TRBV5-3	.	.	TRBJ1-1	ARSFGGKVTEAF
TRBV11-2	.	many	TRBJ2-1	ASSPLRGRHEQF
TRBV5-6	.	once	TRBJ1-2	ASSLNKWRSNYGYT
TRBV5-1	.	.	TRBJ2-1	ASSLDGGRSYNEQF
TRBV19	TRBD2	many	TRBJ2-5	ASSPRRGGRVETQY
TRBV11-3	.	.	TRBJ2-1	ASSPDQLNNEQF
TRBV7-6	TRBD1	many	TRBJ2-7	ASSLGVGTGGLYEQY
TRBV10-2	.	.	TRBJ2-1	APRWVGNYNEQF
TRBV5-4	.	.	TRBJ1-1	ASSLGWQSEAF
TRBV7-9	TRBD1	few	TRBJ2-1	ASSPPRQGKYEQF
TRBV20-1	.	.	TRBJ1-4	SVYPPPGATNEKLF
TRBV7-2	TRBD1	.	TRBJ2-1	ASCLTGPEQF
TRBV7-9	TRBD2	.	TRBJ2-1	ASSPPTSGRGNEQF
TRBV11-2	.	.	TRBJ2-1	ASSLGTLSYNEQF
TRBV18	TRBD1	few	TRBJ1-4	ASSPRTGTFTTNEKLF
TRBV18	.	many	TRBJ2-7	ASSPGYEQY